This paragraph reports one T cell receptor (beta chain). Antigen unknown. Treatment of all HIV participants took place in the United States. The content of samples before DNA extraction was roughly 0.95-11 million cryopreserved PBMC. This entry belongs to a study of long-term antiretroviral therapy in people with HIV. The germline V gene has CDR1 LGHNA and CDR2 YNFKEQ. This CDR3 comprises 15 residues. V dropped 4 bases and J dropped 6; count of bases not matched to a gene: 8. Researchers report immunoSEQ v3.0 was run at survey level. Measured with immunoSEQ multiplex PCR; TCRdb has only the in-frame clones, and not every one. The repertoire has 20,000 to 30,000 clones, 70% to 80% of them found once; the top ten carry 10%. General study findings and limits: Once patients were on ART, diversity went higher but still fell short of transplant donor controls. All time points showed a repertoire dominated by clones expanded before ART.

The material was unsorted PBMCs, obtained 1.2 years after starting antiretroviral therapy. This rearrangement joins TRBV4-2 to TRBJ2-1; 8 bases line up with TRBD1. The TCR sequence derives from a woman aged 40 to 50 with HIV. CDR3 DNA sequence: TGTGCCAGCAGCCCCCGGACAGGGTCTATCAATGAGCAGTTCTTC. It translates to CASSPRTGSINEQFF.